This entry describes one T cell receptor (beta chain). Trimming removed 4 bases from V and 4 bases from J, with 8 bases in between. Looked up from germline, CDR1 is MNHNS and CDR2 is SASEGT. This CDR3 region has 12 residues. The study ran its PCR with 60 Vbeta and 13 Jbeta primers. Sequenced by immunoSEQ multiplex PCR; TCRdb stores in-frame clones only, minus some. Seen here are about 120,000 clones, approximately 80% observed once, and the top ten hold around 5.5%. These data come from a study of cytomegalovirus exposure and HLA in healthy donors. The chain is built from TRBV6-1 and TRBJ2-7, with a weak D call TRBD2 (6 bases). The sequence was collected from a man younger than 35 in good health and CMV-seropositive. Specimen: PBMCs. The CDR3: CASSVTSYEQYF. The CDR3 coding sequence is TGTGCCAGCAGTGTGACTAGTTACGAGCAGTACTTC.